These T cell receptor beta chains were read from a single sample in a study of spatial heterogeneity in lung cancer. TCRdb called the 5' RACE reads again in MiXCR, with one record for every CDR3 protein. Of fewer than 6,000 distinct CDR3 sequences in the sample, about 5.1% were seen once. Sequencing used normal lung tissue next to the tumor, obtained at surgery. These receptors came from a female donor with early-stage non-small cell lung cancer. Each CDR3 is given with its conserved first and last residue. The D gene is left open where the match is weak. The size entry is marked missing in some rows and otherwise reads once, few, many or a size class.

length: 13
V: TRBV19
D: TRBD2
size: few
J: TRBJ2-1
DNA: TGTGCCAGTAGTAATAGCGGGAGGGGTGAGCAGTTCTTC
CDR3: CASSNSGRGEQFF

length: 16
V: TRBV7-9
D: TRBD1
size: medium-sized
J: TRBJ2-1
DNA: TGTGCCAGCATGCCGCAGGGACAGGCAACAACCGATGAGCAGTTCTTC
CDR3: CASMPQGQATTDEQFF

length: 15
V: TRBV20-1
D: .
size: .
J: TRBJ2-2
DNA: TGCAGTGCCCTCAATTTTGATGCCAACACCGGGGAGCTGTTTTTT
CDR3: CSALNFDANTGELFF

length: 13
V: TRBV14
D: .
size: medium-sized
J: TRBJ2-3
DNA: TGTGCCAGCAGTCTTAGGGGGGCAGATACGCAGTATTTT
CDR3: CASSLRGADTQYF

length: 13
V: TRBV5-5
D: .
size: few
J: TRBJ2-3
DNA: TGTGCCAGCAGTTCAGGGTTTACAGATACGCAGTATTTT
CDR3: CASSSGFTDTQYF

length: 18
V: TRBV10-1
D: .
size: medium-sized
J: TRBJ1-5
DNA: TGCGCCAGCAGCGCAGTGACCAGATGGGGCAGGGGAAATCAGCCCCAGCATTTT
CDR3: CASSAVTRWGRGNQPQHF

length: 16
V: TRBV5-5
D: .
size: many
J: TRBJ2-2
DNA: TGTGCCAGCAGCTTGGAAGGAGGGGCGAACACCGGGGAGCTGTTTTTT
CDR3: CASSLEGGANTGELFF

length: 14
V: TRBV7-3
D: .
size: medium-sized
J: TRBJ1-6
DNA: TGTGCCAGCAGTTTAAGAGGGGTTGGTTCACCCCTCCACTTT
CDR3: CASSLRGVGSPLHF

length: 14
V: TRBV27
D: .
size: medium-sized
J: TRBJ2-3
DNA: TGTGCCAGCAGTTGGGAACAAGGCACAGATACGCAGTATTTT
CDR3: CASSWEQGTDTQYF

length: 15
V: TRBV19
D: .
size: medium-sized
J: TRBJ1-5
DNA: TGTGCCAGTAGTATAGAGGACTTTGCAAATCAGCCCCAGCATTTT
CDR3: CASSIEDFANQPQHF

length: 12
V: TRBV28
D: TRBD2
size: many
J: TRBJ2-3
DNA: TGTGCCAGCAGCGGGGGGACAGATACGCAGTATTTT
CDR3: CASSGGTDTQYF

length: 14
V: TRBV14
D: .
size: medium-sized
J: TRBJ1-4
DNA: TGTGCCAGCAGCCAAGGGCAGAGGAATGAAAAACTGTTTTTT
CDR3: CASSQGQRNEKLFF

length: 15
V: TRBV3-1
D: TRBD2
size: medium-sized
J: TRBJ2-2
DNA: TGTGCCAGCAGCTTTCTAGCGGGAGAGGCCGGGGAGCTGTTTTTT
CDR3: CASSFLAGEAGELFF

length: 13
V: TRBV14
D: .
size: few
J: TRBJ1-1
DNA: TGTGCCAGCAGCCGGGAGGTGGACACTGAAGCTTTCTTT
CDR3: CASSREVDTEAFF

length: 14
V: TRBV11-2
D: .
size: medium-sized
J: TRBJ2-3
DNA: TGTGCCAGCAGCCCGGGACACCGCACAGATACGCAGTATTTT
CDR3: CASSPGHRTDTQYF

length: 13
V: TRBV16
D: TRBD1
size: medium-sized
J: TRBJ1-2
DNA: TGTGCCAGCAGCGTACAGGGGGACTATGGCTACACCTTC
CDR3: CASSVQGDYGYTF

length: 15
V: TRBV20-1
D: TRBD2
size: medium-sized
J: TRBJ2-4
DNA: TGCAGTGCTAGAGGGACTAGCGTCCGCCTTGGCATTCAGTACTTC
CDR3: CSARGTSVRLGIQYF

length: 15
V: TRBV5-1
D: .
size: medium-sized
J: TRBJ1-2
DNA: TGCGCCAGCAGCTTGGGTCCGGAGTGGGACTATGGCTACACCTTC
CDR3: CASSLGPEWDYGYTF

length: 15
V: TRBV29-1
D: .
size: large
J: TRBJ2-2
DNA: TGCAGCGTTGTCTCGGCAGGTGTTAGGTCCGGGGAGCTGTTTTTT
CDR3: CSVVSAGVRSGELFF

length: 16
V: TRBV7-3
D: TRBD2
size: medium-sized
J: TRBJ2-2
DNA: TGTGCCAGCAGCCCCTTTGGGAGGGAAAACACCGGGGAGCTGTTTTTT
CDR3: CASSPFGRENTGELFF

length: 17
V: TRBV5-1
D: TRBD2
size: many
J: TRBJ2-6
DNA: TGCGCCAGCAGCTTGGGACTAGCGGGAGCTGGGGCCAACGTCCTGACTTTC
CDR3: CASSLGLAGAGANVLTF

length: 15
V: TRBV6-6
D: .
size: many
J: TRBJ2-3
DNA: TGTGCCAGCAGTTACACCGGTGGGACCACAGATACGCAGTATTTT
CDR3: CASSYTGGTTDTQYF

length: 12
V: TRBV20-1
D: .
size: medium-sized
J: TRBJ1-2
DNA: TGCAGTGCCCCGGATCCGGGGAGTGGCTACACCTTC
CDR3: CSAPDPGSGYTF

length: 14
V: TRBV27
D: .
size: many
J: TRBJ1-4
DNA: TGTGCCAGCAGTTTAGGGCAGGGAGCTGAAAAACTGTTTTTT
CDR3: CASSLGQGAEKLFF

length: 11
V: TRBV20-1
D: .
size: medium-sized
J: TRBJ2-5
DNA: TGCAGTGCTACAAGGGTAGAGACCCAGTACTTC
CDR3: CSATRVETQYF

length: 14
V: TRBV12-3/TRBV12-4
D: .
size: few
J: TRBJ2-5
DNA: TGTGCCAGCAGTTCGAACAGTCCTCAAGAGACCCAGTACTTC
CDR3: CASSSNSPQETQYF

length: 13
V: TRBV7-2
D: TRBD2
size: many
J: TRBJ2-1
DNA: TGTGCCAGCAGCTGGGGGACTAGCGGAAAGCAGTTCTTC
CDR3: CASSWGTSGKQFF

length: 15
V: TRBV5-1
D: .
size: .
J: TRBJ1-3
DNA: TGCGCCAGCAGCTCAGGACCCAGCTCTGGAAACACCATATATTTT
CDR3: CASSSGPSSGNTIYF